This T cell receptor beta chain was sequenced for a study of T cell repertoires in cytomegalovirus infection. TCRdb passed the reads through MiXCR, listing each CDR3 protein once. The sample holds about 920,000 distinct CDR3 sequences; about 33% are singletons and the top ten take around 15%. This clonotype was picked up a small number of times. Its target is not known. Germline loops: CDR1 SGHVS, CDR2 FNYEAQ. Losses at the gene ends were 4 bases for V and 4 bases for J; bases not matched to a gene: 8. The CDR3 consists of 16 residues. The source of this sequence is a human donor in good health (CMV status not recorded). Some clones in this sample may be carry-over from other donors' samples. Sequencing used cultured CD8+ T cells from PBMCs, obtained from culture after CMV antigen stimulation. The chain links TRBV7-6 to TRBJ2-2; 8 bases align to TRBD1. The CDR3 loop is CASSSARQGRTGELFF. The DNA of the CDR3 is TGTGCCAGCAGCTCGGCCCGACAGGGGCGCACCGGGGAGCTGTTTTTT.